What follows are 14 T cell receptor beta chains derived from one specimen sequenced in a study of graft-versus-host responses after intestinal transplantation. Assay used: immunoSEQ multiplex PCR; TCRdb lists only in-frame clones, some missing. The sample lists around 15,000 clones; around 33% were seen once. The sample in question was alloreactive CD4+ T cells from a mixed lymphocyte reaction culture, obtained before intestinal transplant. The subset here: CFSE-low proliferating T cells sorted from approximately six-day pre-transplant mixed lymphocyte reaction (GvH or HvG direction). The receptors come from a human patient who received an intestinal transplant.

The CDR3 spells CAWSGGGGGKETQYF. DNA of the CDR3: TGTGCCTGGAGCGGGGGGGGCGGGGGGAAAGAGACCCAGTACTTC. The chain joins TRBV30 to TRBJ2-5; 8 bases are a match to TRBD2. The junction had 9 bases not matched to a gene; V was cut back by 3 bases and J by 3 bases. The CDR3 is 15 residues long. Germline lookup yields CDR1 GTSNPN and CDR2 SVGIG (reference sequence).

This clone was observed a few times. The chain carries TRBV4-2 and TRBJ1-1, with 8 positions matching TRBD1. CDR3 length equals 14 residues. V lost 6 bases, J lost 7 bases, and 10 bases stayed unmatched. CDR1 and CDR2 from the germline V gene are LGHNA and YNFKEQ. CDR3 protein: CASRQTGTGIEAFF. The CDR3 DNA reads TGTGCCAGCAGGCAAACCGGGACAGGAATTGAAGCTTTCTTT.

This clone has only a few counts. This sequence joins TRBV14 and TRBJ1-2; D not resolved. Germline values: CDR1 SGHDN, CDR2 FVKESK. With 1 base removed from V and 6 bases from J, the gap between germline ends came to 9 bases. The CDR3 runs to 13 residues. CDR3 region: CASSQAVRHGYTF. As DNA, the CDR3 is TGTGCCAGCAGCCAAGCAGTTCGGCATGGCTACACCTTC.

The rearrangement uses TRBV29-1 and TRBJ2-5; D is possibly TRBD2 (5 bases). Germline CDR1 SQVTM, CDR2 ANQGSEA. Trimming removed 5 bases from V and 2 bases from J, with 12 bases in between. The CDR3 consists of 13 residues. Here the CDR3 reads CSVSTSTQETQYF. CDR3 DNA: TGCAGCGTTTCAACTAGTACTCAAGAGACCCAGTACTTC.

This chain joins TRBV30 and TRBJ2-3, with D possibly TRBD1 on 6 matching bases. Trimming removed 0 bases at V and 1 base at J, with 8 bases between. The CDR3 runs 14 residues. The germline gives CDR1 GTSNPN, CDR2 SVGIG (reference sequence). The CDR3 region has the DNA TGTGCCTGGAGTGTACCAGGGGGCACAGATACGCAGTATTTT. This translates into CAWSVPGGTDTQYF.

This clone was seen only a few times. The chain carries TRBV23-1 and TRBJ2-7; TRBD2 is a possible D gene (6 bases). TRBV23-1 falls under the ORF class, with uncertain function. The CDR3 length is 14 residues. V was shortened by 0 bases and J by 2 bases, with 8 bases between the two germline ends. Written as DNA, the CDR3 is TGCGCCAGCAGTCAATCGGAGGGTGCCTACGAGCAGTACTTC. Protein product: CASSQSEGAYEQYF.

This clone was seen a few times. The chain joins TRBV6-5 to TRBJ2-1; possibly TRBD1 for D (6 bases). The CDR3 runs to 11 residues. The V gene lost 6 bases and the J gene lost 15 bases, with 15 bases spanning the gap. Germline CDR1 and CDR2: MNHEY and SVGAGI. The CDR3 is CASSRRGAWFF. DNA of the CDR3: TGTGCCAGCAGCCGCAGGGGCGCTTGGTTCTTC.

The CDR3 spells CASSVGRSGKVTDTQYF. The DNA of the CDR3 is TGTGCCAGCAGCGTAGGACGAAGTGGGAAGGTCACAGATACGCAGTATTTT. The V gene is TRBV9, the J gene TRBJ2-3, with D hard to call. This CDR3 is 17 amino acids long. The V gene lost 0 bases and the J gene lost 2 bases, with 16 bases spanning the gap. Germline CDR1 reads SGDLS; CDR2 reads YYNGEE. The full variable domain, completed using reference TRBV9 and TRBJ2-3, is DSGVTQTPKHLITATGQRVTLRCSPRSGDLSVYWYQQSLDQGLQFLIQYYNGEERAKGNILERFSAQQFPDLHSELNLSSLELGDSALYFCASSVGRSGKVTDTQYFGPGTRLTVL.

Within the sample, this clone is medium-sized. This chain joins TRBV7-7 and TRBJ2-7, with D possibly matching TRBD1 (6 bases). Germline V gene sequence: CDR1 SSHAT, CDR2 FNYEAQ (reference sequence). The CDR3 has 15 amino acids. Trimming took off 8 bases at V and 2 bases at J, with 19 bases between the two ends. DNA of the CDR3: TGTGCCAGCTGTCAACTCCGGGACAAGACCTACGAGCAGTACTTC. This translates into CASCQLRDKTYEQYF.

This clone is medium-sized. V is TRBV5-6 and J is TRBJ1-3; no clear D gene. The CDR3 has 14 residues. V lost 4 bases to trimming and J lost 7 bases, with 15 bases between them. CDR1 is SGHDT, CDR2 YYEEEE, per germline. CDR3 nucleotides: TGTGCCAGCAGCCCCAGGCCAGGATTGAACACCATATATTTT. Encoded protein: CASSPRPGLNTIYF.

The chain employs TRBV6-6 and TRBJ2-3; D unresolved. CDR3 size: 14 residues. Germline V gives CDR1 MNHNY, CDR2 SVGAGI (reference sequence). Trimming removed 7 bases at V and 4 bases at J, with 15 bases between. The CDR3 is CASTLSRAADTQYF. The CDR3 DNA is TGTGCCAGCACTTTAAGTAGGGCGGCAGATACGCAGTATTTT.

CDR3: CASRVGGSPLHF. In DNA form, the CDR3 reads TGTGCCAGCAGGGTTGGGGGGTCACCCCTCCACTTT. The chain is built from TRBV6-6 and TRBJ1-6, with a tentative D call TRBD1 (5 bases). CDR3 length equals 12 residues. Per the germline V gene, CDR1 is MNHNY and CDR2 is SVGAGI (reference sequence). V lost 6 bases and J 10 bases, leaving 10 bases between the germline ends.

The chain uses TRBV9 and TRBJ2-1; 7 nucleotides agree with TRBD2. The J segment lost 6 bases and the V segment lost 2 bases, leaving 14 bases of the junction unmatched. Germline CDR1 and CDR2: SGDLS and YYNGEE. The CDR3 is made up of 17 amino acids. The CDR3 DNA reads as TGTGCCAGCAGCGTCTCGGTGGGTGGGCGGGGGTCCAATGAGCAGTTCTTC. Its protein product is CASSVSVGGRGSNEQFF.

The V call is TRBV11-2, the J call TRBJ2-1; 7 positions agree with TRBD2. Germline V gene lookup returns CDR1 SGHAT and CDR2 FQNNGV. This CDR3 region has 15 residues. Trimming at V came to 8 bases and at J to 7 bases, leaving 14 bases not matched to a gene. CDR3 region: CASEPGGSIVNEQFF. DNA for the CDR3: TGTGCCAGCGAACCGGGGGGTTCGATAGTTAATGAGCAGTTCTTC.